This T cell receptor (beta chain) came from a study of CD8 T cells in ankylosing spondylitis. The authors made TCR beta libraries by quantitative 5'-RACE with molecular barcodes. From the 5' RACE reads, TCRdb called clonotypes with MiXCR, one entry per CDR3 protein. Among approximately 500,000 distinct CDR3 sequences listed, about 12% were seen once. Study-wide points: Enrichment of disease-linked clones was reportedly significant in matched ankylosing spondylitis synovial fluid. One TCR beta motif, made up of eight or nine highly homologous variants, appeared characteristic of ankylosing spondylitis blood.

V was pared by 7 bases and J by 4 bases, with 14 bases between. CDR1 is SGHVS, CDR2 FQNEAQ, per germline. The CDR3 has 14 residues. Of note for this clonotype: Its specificity is not known.

Material: blood, either unsorted or a sorted T cell fraction (not recorded which). V is TRBV7-8 and J is TRBJ2-1, with D perhaps TRBD1 or TRBD2 (6 bases each). The clonotype originates from a male donor with ankylosing spondylitis. In DNA, the CDR3 is TGTGCCAGCAAAGGGGGACTTTTATACAATGAGCAGTTCTTC. Translation gives CASKGGLLYNEQFF.